This T cell receptor beta chain is from a study of T cells in Graves' hyperthyroidism and ophthalmopathy. Study summary: Staff took peripheral blood when the initial diagnosis was made, before any treatment began. Overall study results and limits: Ophthalmopathy was distinguished from stable hyperthyroidism by 13 V-J signatures.

Many counts were recorded for this clonotype. As yet, its antigen is unknown. Amplification yielded TCR beta CDR3 regions, with RNA transcripts as the source. When the TCR CDR3 underwent first-round RT-PCR, the HTBI primer set was used. TCRdb independently ran MiXCR on the multiplex PCR reads; one entry per CDR3 protein. Of around 350,000 distinct CDR3 sequences in the sample, about 15% were seen once. The authors obtained PBMCs from about 9 ml of fresh peripheral blood. The TCR comes from a woman aged 30 to 39 with Graves' hyperthyroidism that later progressed to Graves' ophthalmopathy. Sequencing was carried out using blood.

CDR3 loop: CASSRDALLAGAYNEQFF. The CDR3 nucleotides read TGTGCCAGCAGCCGAGACGCGCTACTAGCGGGAGCTTACAATGAGCAGTTCTTC. The rearrangement uses TRBV11-2 and TRBJ2-1; TRBD2 matches at 11 bases. Losses at the gene ends were 5 bases for V and 4 bases for J; bases not matched to a gene: 13. The CDR3 is 18 amino acids. Germline assignment: CDR1 SGHAT and CDR2 FQNNGV.